The 25 T cell receptor beta chains below were found in one sample sequenced in a study of post-analysis software for immune sequencing data. Study conclusions and caveats: About 5 TRBV segments, including TRBV5-6, TRBV5-1 and TRBV20-1, were more frequent in patients than controls.

The TCR beta cDNA libraries carried unique molecular identifiers. TCRdb analysed the PCR reads with MiXCR anew, one entry per CDR3 protein. Counted here are roughly 800,000 distinct CDR3 sequences, 30% occurring once; the ten biggest clones make up under 0.7%. No cognate antigen is known for these TCRs. Sample: blood. The receptors were sampled from a girl aged 5-17 years with multiple sclerosis.

The genes are TRBV29-1 and TRBJ1-2; no reliable D call. The CDR3 extends over 11 amino acids. Trimming left V 5 bases short and J 0 bases short, with 4 bases between. Germline CDR1 reads SQVTM; CDR2 reads ANQGSEA. CDR3 region: CSVQANYGYTF. CDR3 nucleotide sequence: TGCAGCGTTCAAGCTAACTATGGCTACACCTTC.

This clonotype came up a few times. The genes are TRBV7-2 and TRBJ2-5; D is unclear. V lost 1 base and J lost 5, with 11 bases in between. The germline V gene has CDR1 SGHTA and CDR2 FQGNSA. This CDR3 has 14 residues. CDR3 residues: CASSLGAETETQYF. DNA for the CDR3: TGTGCCAGCAGCTTAGGGGCAGAGACGGAGACCCAGTACTTC.

In its sample, this clonotype was seen many times. The chain couples TRBV7-2 to TRBJ2-7; 7 nucleotides agree with TRBD1. The J segment lost 3 bases and the V segment lost 5 bases, leaving 7 bases of the junction unmatched. The CDR3 contains 14 residues. The germline CDR1 and CDR2 sequences are SGHTA and FQGNSA. The CDR3 nucleotides are TGTGCCAGCAGCCAGGGACAGTCCAGCTACGAGCAGTACTTC. It yields the protein CASSQGQSSYEQYF. Combining the CDR3 with reference TRBV7-2 and TRBJ2-7 gives the whole variable domain GAGVSQSPSNKVTEKGKDVELRCDPISGHTALYWYRQSLGQGLEFLIYFQGNSAPDKSGLPSDRFSAERTGGSVSTLTIQRTQQEDSAVYLCASSQGQSSYEQYFGPGTRLTVT.

This chain connects TRBV27 to TRBJ2-7; 12 positions match TRBD2. The germline gives CDR1 MNHEY, CDR2 SMNVEV (reference sequence). Trimming took 6 bases from V and 5 from J; bases not matched to a gene: 5. The length of the CDR3 is 14 residues. CDR3 sequence reads: CASRWTSGNHEQYF. Written as DNA, the CDR3 is TGTGCCAGCAGGTGGACTAGCGGGAACCACGAGCAGTACTTC.

This clonotype was observed a few times. V gene TRBV28 combines with J gene TRBJ1-4, with 7 bases aligning to TRBD1. The germline V gene has CDR1 MDHEN and CDR2 SYDVKM. V gave up 6 bases and J gave up 3 bases; unmatched junction bases: 4. The CDR3 totals 14 residues. For the CDR3, the DNA is TGTGCCAGCAGCCGTGACAGGGCTAATGAAAAACTGTTTTTT. Translating gives CASSRDRANEKLFF.

Comment on this clonotype: A read error may be the cause here, since a much bigger clone is one base away. This chain connects TRBV7-2 to TRBJ2-7; the D is unclear. Germline assignment: CDR1 SGHTA and CDR2 FQGNSA. This CDR3 contains 12 residues. CDR3 sequence (DNA): TGTGCCAGCGCCTATGGGTCCTACGGGCAGTACTTC. Its translation: CASAYGSYGQYF.

The V and J genes are TRBV14 and TRBJ2-3, with a tentative D call TRBD1 (6 bases). The CDR3 sequence is 14 residues long. V was shortened by 1 base and J by 5 bases, with 10 bases between the two germline ends. The germline V gene encodes CDR1 SGHDN and CDR2 FVKESK. CDR3 in amino acids: CASSQVQGEDTQYF. The CDR3 DNA reads as TGTGCCAGCAGCCAAGTACAGGGAGAAGATACGCAGTATTTT.

The V call is TRBV9, the J call TRBJ2-7; TRBD2 agrees at 12 bases. TRBJ2-5 matches the DNA end more closely, so the J call is doubtful. The CDR3 consists of 20 residues. CDR1 SGDLS and CDR2 YYNGEE come from the germline V gene. The CDR3 nucleotides are TGTGCCAGCAGCGTAGCTACGGGGACTAGCGGGCAGAGCTCCCAAGAGACCCAGTACTTC. This encodes CASSVATGTSGQSSQETQYF.

This clonotype showed up just once. This chain joins TRBV20-1 and TRBJ2-7; tentatively, D is TRBD2 (5 bases). The CDR3 runs 12 residues. Germline loops: CDR1 DFQATT, CDR2 SNEGSKA (reference sequence). The germline V and J ends were trimmed by 6 bases and 2 bases, with 11 bases remaining between them. Here the CDR3 reads CSAEDSTYEQYF. The CDR3 coding sequence is TGCAGTGCGGAGGACTCCACCTACGAGCAGTACTTC.

This clonotype was recorded a few times. The chain uses TRBV20-1 and TRBJ2-1; 11 nucleotides align to TRBD2. CDR3 size: 19 residues. Germline trimming cut 5 bases from V and 0 bases from J; bases unmatched to any gene: 15. CDR1 and CDR2 from the germline V gene are DFQATT and SNEGSKA (reference sequence). The CDR3 is CSARLAGGLSVSSYNEQFF. The CDR3 DNA follows: TGCAGTGCTCGATTAGCGGGAGGGCTTTCGGTGAGCTCCTACAATGAGCAGTTCTTC.

This clonotype was recorded a few times. This chain joins TRBV6-1 and TRBJ2-1; 8 nucleotides match TRBD2. In germline, CDR1 is MNHNS, CDR2 SASEGT. This CDR3 region has 18 residues. V lost 7 bases and J lost 5; bases outside the gene matches: 19. CDR3 in amino acids: CASKFTAGVFGSDNEQFF. The CDR3 DNA sequence: TGTGCCAGCAAATTCACAGCGGGAGTTTTTGGGAGTGACAATGAGCAGTTCTTC.

The chain links TRBV20-1 to TRBJ2-7, with D hard to call. V was clipped by 3 bases and J by 2 bases, with 11 bases between them. Germline V gives CDR1 DFQATT, CDR2 SNEGSKA (reference sequence). This CDR3 is built from 13 residues. CDR3 DNA: TGCAGTGCTAGTAAGGACGGTACCTACGAGCAGTACTTC. Protein: CSASKDGTYEQYF.

This clonotype was recorded a few times. The chain links TRBV18 to TRBJ2-1; 10 positions match TRBD1. J gave up 7 bases and V 6 bases, and 12 bases lay outside the gene matches. The CDR3 totals 16 residues. Germline V gives CDR1 KGHSH, CDR2 LQKENI. CDR3 DNA: TGTGCCAGCTCGCAAAGACAGGGGGCGGGAGAAAATGAGCAGTTCTTC. Protein product: CASSQRQGAGENEQFF.

The rearrangement joins TRBV7-2 to TRBJ2-6; D is possibly TRBD1 or TRBD2 (6 bases each). The CDR3 is made up of 14 amino acids. Germline V gene sequence: CDR1 SGHTA, CDR2 FQGNSA. Trimming cost V 4 bases and J 5 bases, with 9 bases left between them. This chain's CDR3 is CASSSGGWANVLTF. CDR3 bases: TGTGCCAGCAGCTCCGGGGGCTGGGCCAACGTCCTGACTTTC.

The chain couples TRBV24-1 to TRBJ1-1, with D possibly TRBD1 on 6 matching bases. V lost 4 bases, J lost 1 base, and 21 bases lay in between. The CDR3 is 18 amino acids. Germline CDR1 KGHDR, CDR2 SFDVKD. The CDR3 DNA reads as TGTGCCACCAGTGACCCGAAGGCATCGGACAGAGGGAACACTGAAGCTTTCTTT. As protein: CATSDPKASDRGNTEAFF.

The chain has TRBV12-3 or TRBV12-4 and TRBJ2-5; 11 bases align to TRBD2. The junction had 15 bases not matched to a gene; V was cut back by 4 bases and J by 5 bases. The length of the CDR3 is 18 residues. The CDR3 DNA reads TGTGCCAGCAGTTCCTCACCGTTTACTAGCGGGGGTTTGGAGACCCAGTACTTC. Encoded protein: CASSSSPFTSGGLETQYF.

This rearrangement joins TRBV7-2 to TRBJ2-5; perhaps TRBD2 as D (5 bases). Trimming took off 0 bases at V and 0 bases at J, with 8 bases between the two ends. This CDR3 has 15 residues. Looked up from germline, CDR1 is SGHTA and CDR2 is FQGNSA. The CDR3 loop is CASSLATGNQETQYF. Here the CDR3 DNA reads TGTGCCAGCAGCTTAGCAACGGGGAACCAAGAGACCCAGTACTTC.

The genes are TRBV6-2 or TRBV6-3 and TRBJ2-5, with TRBD2 matching 7 bases. Germline values: CDR1 MNHEY, CDR2 SVGEGT. Unmatched junction bases numbered 12, after V lost 4 bases and J lost 1 base. The length of the CDR3 is 17 residues. Here the CDR3 DNA reads TGTGCCAGCAGTTCCCTCCTAGCGGAGCTACTCCAAGAGACCCAGTACTTC. It codes for CASSSLLAELLQETQYF.

The table lists this clonotype with a few counts. This rearrangement joins TRBV2 to TRBJ1-2; D is ambiguous. CDR3 length equals 14 residues. The V gene lost 6 bases and the J gene lost 6 bases, with 17 bases spanning the gap. CDR1 is SNHLY, CDR2 FYNNEI, per germline. The CDR3 sequence is CASRSEIGDDGYTF. The CDR3, as DNA: TGTGCCAGCAGATCAGAAATAGGAGACGATGGCTACACCTTC.

CDR3 sequence (DNA): TGTGCCAGCAGTTTGGGACAATCGGGACAGCAAGAGACCCAGTACTTC. Its translation: CASSLGQSGQQETQYF. This chain connects TRBV27 to TRBJ2-5; 7 bases align to TRBD1. The CDR3 length is 16 residues. Germline CDR1 reads MNHEY; CDR2 reads SMNVEV (reference sequence). After removal of 3 bases from V and 2 bases from J, the junction contained 9 bases not matched to a gene.

The rearrangement links TRBV7-2 to TRBJ2-3; TRBD2 is a possible D gene (5 bases). This CDR3 has 13 residues. V was trimmed by 3 bases and J by 4 bases, leaving 8 bases between them. Per the germline V gene, CDR1 is SGHTA and CDR2 is FQGNSA. The CDR3 DNA reads as TGTGCCAGCAGCTTCTCCGGGGCAGATACGCAGTATTTT. This sequence encodes CASSFSGADTQYF.

The chain has TRBV18 and TRBJ2-5; D is ambiguous. V lost 0 bases to trimming and J lost 0 bases, with 5 bases between them. This CDR3 comprises 14 residues. Germline loops: CDR1 KGHSH, CDR2 LQKENI. The CDR3 DNA is TGTGCCAGCTCACCACCTAGCTACCAAGAGACCCAGTACTTC. It yields the protein CASSPPSYQETQYF. The full variable domain, its missing parts supplied by reference TRBV18 and TRBJ2-5, is NAGVMQNPRHLVRRRGQEARLRCSPMKGHSHVYWYRQLPEEGLKFMVYLQKENIIDESGMPKERFSAEFPKEGPSILRIQQVVRGDSAAYFCASSPPSYQETQYFGPGTRLLVL.

This rearrangement joins TRBV12-3 or TRBV12-4 to TRBJ2-2; D is ambiguous. The germline V and J ends were trimmed by 8 bases and 3 bases, with 7 bases remaining between them. This CDR3 region has 12 residues. This CDR3 is CASPSYTGELFF. In nucleotides, the CDR3 is TGTGCCAGCCCCTCCTACACCGGGGAGCTGTTTTTT.

This clonotype showed up just a few times. CDR3 in amino acids: CASSLDAGDVADTQYF. In DNA form, the CDR3 reads TGTGCCAGCAGCTTAGACGCGGGGGATGTGGCGGATACGCAGTATTTT. The J gene is TRBJ2-3, the V gene TRBV7-8, with 7 nucleotides matching TRBD2. This CDR3 has 16 amino acids. Germline CDR1 is SGHVS and CDR2 is FQNEAQ. V shed 1 base and J 6 bases; nucleotides not matched to a gene: 10.

The genes are TRBV7-9 and TRBJ2-7; D gene uncertain. In germline, CDR1 is SEHNR, CDR2 FQNEAQ (reference sequence). CDR3 length equals 14 residues. Between the trimmed V and J ends, which lost 5 bases and 2 bases, there was a span of 13 bases. The CDR3 region has the DNA TGTGCCAGCAGCCGTAAGACTCAGGCCTACGAGCAGTACTTC. Translating it yields CASSRKTQAYEQYF.